This T cell receptor (beta chain) was identified during a study of blood T cell repertoires in COVID-19. Study in general: Italy, Spain and the United States were the sources of the convalescent and acute COVID-19 samples. PBMCs, B-cell-depleted T cells, or T cells provided the cDNA or gDNA that made up the material.

Methods used by the authors: Estimation of nucleated cell counts was performed using reference gene primer amplification. Repertoires were generated with immunoSEQ multiplex PCR, while TCRdb's copy carries only in-frame clones and drops some. The V and J calls and the clone size are those of that table, but D and trimming were determined from the DNA. Of under 250,000 clones in the sample, roughly four fifths were seen once. This clonotype originated in a woman in her 70s with acute or convalescent COVID-19. The material sequenced was peripheral blood.

The CDR3 region is CSASYQGSNQPQHF. The CDR3 DNA reads as TGCAGTGCTAGTTACCAGGGTAGCAATCAGCCCCAGCATTTT. The V gene is TRBV20-1, the J gene TRBJ1-5, with D possibly being TRBD1 (5 bases). Germline CDR1 and CDR2: DFQATT and SNEGSKA (reference sequence). The V gene lost 3 bases and the J gene lost 0 bases, with 9 bases spanning the gap. This CDR3 contains 14 residues.